The 7 T cell receptor beta chains given below trace back to one sample, sequenced in a study of cytomegalovirus exposure and HLA in healthy donors (TCRdb year 2017). The library was made by the immunoSEQ multiplex PCR assay. TCRdb took this table from immuneACCESS and kept in-frame rearrangements with V and J called. Such tables lack part of the clones; where checked against another copy, unresolved V genes explain under half of the gap, and the rest is unexplained. For this sample the table gives roughly 140,000 clones, of which 80% to 95% were detected only once. The top ten clonotypes cover roughly 0.7% of the sample. The material sequenced was PBMCs. These receptors were collected from a man between 18 and 35 years old in good health and CMV-seronegative.

The chain is built from TRBV27 and TRBJ2-4; 9 positions match TRBD1. This CDR3 is 17 amino acids long. The ends lost 5 bases at V and 4 bases at J; junction bases unmatched: 12. The germline V gene encodes CDR1 MNHEY and CDR2 SMNVEV (reference sequence). The CDR3 coding sequence is TGTGCCAGCAGTCCCCAATTAAGGACAGGGGCAAAAAACATTCAGTACTTC. Residues: CASSPQLRTGAKNIQYF.

The rearrangement joins TRBV5-1 to TRBJ2-3; 8 bases align to TRBD2. Per the germline V gene, CDR1 is SGHRS and CDR2 is YFSETQ. The CDR3 covers 14 residues. V shed 5 bases, J shed 6 bases, and the junction held 8 bases outside the gene matches. In nucleotides, the CDR3 is TGCGCCAGCAGTCGGCGGGAGGTGGGGGATACGCAGTATTTT. It translates to CASSRREVGDTQYF.

This sequence joins TRBV15 and TRBJ1-2; TRBD1 matches 9 bases. The ends lost 5 bases at V and 4 bases at J; junction bases unmatched: 5. Germline values: CDR1 LNHNV, CDR2 YYDKDF (reference sequence). This CDR3 has 14 residues. The CDR3 nucleotides are TGTGCCACCAGCGAAGGGGACAGGGCCTATGGCTACACCTTC. The encoded protein is CATSEGDRAYGYTF.

The genes are TRBV7-2 and TRBJ1-2; possibly TRBD1 for D (6 bases). The CDR3 loop spans 15 amino acids. Per germline, CDR1 SGHTA and CDR2 FQGNSA. Trimming left V 5 bases short and J 4 bases short, with 17 bases between. CDR3 nucleotide sequence: TGTGCCAGCAGCCTCACAGGGTCCCCTGGCTATGGCTACACCTTC. Amino acid sequence: CASSLTGSPGYGYTF. The variable domain in full, with the rest retrieved from reference TRBV7-2 and TRBJ1-2, is GAGVSQSPSNKVTEKGKDVELRCDPISGHTALYWYRQSLGQGLEFLIYFQGNSAPDKSGLPSDRFSAERTGGSVSTLTIQRTQQEDSAVYLCASSLTGSPGYGYTFGSGTRLTVV.

With respect to this clone: Other DNA sequences in the same sample also yield this CDR3. The V gene is TRBV29-1, the J gene TRBJ1-2; D remains unclear. Trimming left V 6 bases short and J 5 bases short, with 7 bases between. Germline assignment: CDR1 SQVTM and CDR2 ANQGSEA. The CDR3 covers 10 residues. The CDR3: CSVGGYGYTF. CDR3 bases: TGCAGCGTGGGAGGATATGGCTACACCTTC.

The rearrangement uses TRBV21-1 and TRBJ2-7; the table calls TRBD2, which could not be checked here. TRBV21-1 is a pseudogene locus. The CDR3 totals 13 residues. DNA for the CDR3: TGTGCCAGCCAGCGGGCGCTGTCTCTCGAGCAGTACGTC. This sequence encodes CASQRALSLEQYV.

The V and J genes are TRBV27 and TRBJ2-1, with a weak D call TRBD2 (6 bases). In germline, CDR1 is MNHEY, CDR2 SMNVEV (reference sequence). V lost 4 bases and J 0 bases, leaving 10 bases between the germline ends. The CDR3 runs 15 residues. The DNA of the CDR3 is TGTGCCAGCAGTTCAAGACTAGGCTCCTACAATGAGCAGTTCTTC. It is translated as CASSSRLGSYNEQFF.